This entry features one T cell receptor (beta chain) sequence. Treatment given: oral pan-JAK inhibitor, 5-10 mg twice daily. Reverse transcribed after extraction, RNA yielded cDNA as the sequencing template. The method was immunoSEQ multiplex PCR; TCRdb's version includes in-frame clones alone and lacks a portion of them. The sample consists of about 190,000 clones, roughly 60% of them appearing once. These data are taken from a study of CD8+ T cells in alopecia areata. On the study more broadly: Tofacitinib was taken orally by treated patients, and the dose was 5 to 10 mg twice daily.

The CDR3 is made up of 12 amino acids. Germline CDR1 is SGHTA and CDR2 is FQGNSA. Deletions cut 5 bases from V and 14 bases from J, with 18 bases between. The receptor comes from a human donor with alopecia areata. Sequenced material: CD4+ T cells sorted from blood, taken at week 24, from a patient treated with tofacitinib. The chain carries TRBV7-2 and TRBJ1-1; perhaps TRBD1 as D (5 bases). CDR3 sequence (DNA): TGTGCCAGCAGCCCCCACGCTACCCGGGGGTTCTTT. This codes for CASSPHATRGFF.